This T cell receptor beta chain was obtained from a study of blood T cell repertoires in COVID-19. The CDR3 extends over 11 amino acids. The germline V gene has CDR1 WNHNN and CDR2 SYGVQD (reference sequence). With 8 bases removed from V and 4 bases from J, the gap between germline ends came to 8 bases. There are a few counts of this clone. The protocol was immunoSEQ multiplex PCR, while the TCRdb copy is restricted to in-frame clones and leaves out a portion. The table has roughly 100,000 clones, around 84% seen once. The chain couples TRBV10-1 to TRBJ1-2, with D perhaps matching TRBD1 (6 bases). This TCR was sampled from a man between 45 and 60 years old with active or convalescent COVID-19. Sequences were obtained from peripheral blood. The CDR3 DNA follows: TGCGCCAGCGGGGACACCTATGGCTACACCTTC. Its translation is CASGDTYGYTF.